A selection of T cell receptor beta chains follows, all from one sample in a study of STAT5B mutations in CD4+ large granular lymphocyte leukemia. The data were produced by immunoSEQ multiplex PCR, yet TCRdb's version contains in-frame clones alone and is incomplete. Of about 30,000 clones listed, around 82% were seen once; the top ten hold under 2.5%. The sample was CD4+ T cells from blood buffy coats. The receptors derive from a human donor in good health. CDR3s include the opening cysteine and the closing phenylalanine or tryptophan. D genes are given only for firm matches. A row's size may be missing; if present it is once, few, many or a size class.

v_call	j_call	clone_size	d_call	cdr3_nt	cdr3_aa
TRBV6-5	TRBJ1-4	.	.	TGTGCCAGCAGTTACTCGAGTAGGGTTGAAGAAAAACTGTTTTTT	CASSYSSRVEEKLFF
TRBV7-9	TRBJ1-2	.	.	TGTGCCAGCAGCTTAGAAGGGCGGGGGGACGGCTACACCTTC	CASSLEGRGDGYTF
TRBV30	TRBJ1-1	few	.	TGTGCCTGGCCCCCGATGAACACTGAAGCTTTCTTT	CAWPPMNTEAFF
TRBV7-2	TRBJ1-1	.	.	TGTGCCAGCAGCTTGAATATCCGGGACGGTCACACTGAAGCTTTCTTT	CASSLNIRDGHTEAFF
TRBV19	TRBJ1-3	.	.	TGTGCCAGTAGTGGAAACACCATATATTTT	CASSGNTIYF
TRBV25-1	TRBJ2-4	.	.	TGTGCCAGCAGTGGGTGGGCCAAAAACATTCAGTACTTC	CASSGWAKNIQYF
TRBV7-2	TRBJ2-1	.	.	TGTGCCAGCAGCTCGGAACCCTCCTACAATGAGCAGTTCTTC	CASSSEPSYNEQFF
TRBV12-5	TRBJ1-5	.	.	TGTGCTAGTAGCCGGGGTGGCAATCAGCCCCAGCATTTT	CASSRGGNQPQHF
TRBV7-2	TRBJ2-7	.	.	TGTGCCAGCAGCCCCCTCACCCTCGAGCAGTACTTC	CASSPLTLEQYF
TRBV6-5	TRBJ2-5	.	TRBD2	TGTGCCAGCAGTTACGGTCTAGCGGGGCCTCAGAGGACCCAGTACTTC	CASSYGLAGPQRTQYF
TRBV30	TRBJ1-2	few	.	TGTGCCTGGAGTGCTAGAGTCTATGGCTACACCTTC	CAWSARVYGYTF